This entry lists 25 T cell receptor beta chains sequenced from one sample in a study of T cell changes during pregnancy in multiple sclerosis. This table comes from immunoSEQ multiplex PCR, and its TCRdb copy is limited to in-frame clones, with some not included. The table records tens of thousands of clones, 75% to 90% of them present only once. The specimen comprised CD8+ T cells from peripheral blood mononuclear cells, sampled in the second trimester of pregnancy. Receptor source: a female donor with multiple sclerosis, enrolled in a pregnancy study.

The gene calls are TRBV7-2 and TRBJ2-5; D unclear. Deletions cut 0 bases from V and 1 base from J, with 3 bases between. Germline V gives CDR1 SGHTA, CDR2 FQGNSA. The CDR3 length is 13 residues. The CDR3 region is CASSLARQETQYF. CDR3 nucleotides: TGTGCCAGCAGCTTAGCCCGCCAAGAGACCCAGTACTTC.

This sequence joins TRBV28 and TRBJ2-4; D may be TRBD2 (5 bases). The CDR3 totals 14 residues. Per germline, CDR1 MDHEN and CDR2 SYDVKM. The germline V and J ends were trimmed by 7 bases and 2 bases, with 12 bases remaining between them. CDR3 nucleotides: TGTGCCAGCACCCAACGGGGATCCAAAAACATTCAGTACTTC. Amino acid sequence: CASTQRGSKNIQYF.

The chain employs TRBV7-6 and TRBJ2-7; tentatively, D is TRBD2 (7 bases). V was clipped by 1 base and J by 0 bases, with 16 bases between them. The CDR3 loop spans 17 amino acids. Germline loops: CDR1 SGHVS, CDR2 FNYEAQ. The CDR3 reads CASSLGGGRDSSYEQYF. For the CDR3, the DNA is TGTGCCAGCAGCTTAGGGGGGGGCCGGGACTCCTCCTACGAGCAGTACTTC.

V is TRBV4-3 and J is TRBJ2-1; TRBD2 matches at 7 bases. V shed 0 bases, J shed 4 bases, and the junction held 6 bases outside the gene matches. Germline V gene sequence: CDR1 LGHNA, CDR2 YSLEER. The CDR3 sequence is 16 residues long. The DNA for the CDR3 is TGCGCCAGCAGCCAAGAGACCGGGGGAGGGTACAATGAGCAGTTCTTC. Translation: CASSQETGGGYNEQFF.

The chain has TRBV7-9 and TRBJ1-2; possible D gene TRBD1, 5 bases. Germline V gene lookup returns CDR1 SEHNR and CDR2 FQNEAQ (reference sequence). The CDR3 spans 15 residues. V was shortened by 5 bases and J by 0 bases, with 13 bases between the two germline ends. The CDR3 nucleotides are TGTGCCAGCAGCCCCGGATCGACAGCTAACTATGGCTACACCTTC. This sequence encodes CASSPGSTANYGYTF.

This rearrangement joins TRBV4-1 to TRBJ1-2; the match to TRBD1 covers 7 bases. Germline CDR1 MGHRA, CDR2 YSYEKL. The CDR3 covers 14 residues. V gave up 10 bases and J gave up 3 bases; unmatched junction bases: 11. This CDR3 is CATSGQSNDYGYTF. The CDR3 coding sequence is TGCGCCACCTCGGGACAGTCGAACGACTATGGCTACACCTTC.

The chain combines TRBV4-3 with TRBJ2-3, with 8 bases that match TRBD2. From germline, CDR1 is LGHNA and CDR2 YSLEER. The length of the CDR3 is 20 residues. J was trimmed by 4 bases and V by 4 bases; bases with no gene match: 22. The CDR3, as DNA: TGCGCCAGCAGCCTAGGCGGTATTAGGTCGGGAGGGCCTCCCCCAGATACGCAGTATTTT. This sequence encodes CASSLGGIRSGGPPPDTQYF.

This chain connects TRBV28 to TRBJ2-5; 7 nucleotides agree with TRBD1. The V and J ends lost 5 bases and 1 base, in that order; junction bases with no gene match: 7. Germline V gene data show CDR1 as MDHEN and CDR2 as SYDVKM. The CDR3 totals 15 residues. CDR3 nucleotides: TGTGCCAGCAGTATAGACAGGGCCCCCCAAGAGACCCAGTACTTC. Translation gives CASSIDRAPQETQYF.

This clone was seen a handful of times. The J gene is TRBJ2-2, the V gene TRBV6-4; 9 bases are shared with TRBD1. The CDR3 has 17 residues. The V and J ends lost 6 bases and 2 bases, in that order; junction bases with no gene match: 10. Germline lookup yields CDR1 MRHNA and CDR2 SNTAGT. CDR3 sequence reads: CASSHLPGQGNTGELFF. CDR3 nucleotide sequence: TGTGCCAGCAGCCATCTACCGGGACAGGGCAACACCGGGGAGCTGTTTTTT.

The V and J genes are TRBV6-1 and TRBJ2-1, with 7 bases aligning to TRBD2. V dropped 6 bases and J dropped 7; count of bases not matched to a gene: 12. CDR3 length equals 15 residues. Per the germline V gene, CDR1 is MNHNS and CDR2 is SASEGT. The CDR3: CASSTSSGTPNEQFF. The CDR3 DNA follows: TGTGCCAGCAGCACGTCTAGCGGCACACCGAATGAGCAGTTCTTC.

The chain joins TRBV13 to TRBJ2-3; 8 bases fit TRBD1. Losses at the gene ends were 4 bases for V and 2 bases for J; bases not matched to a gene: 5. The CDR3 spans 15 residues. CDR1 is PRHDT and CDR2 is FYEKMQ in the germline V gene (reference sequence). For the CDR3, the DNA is TGTGCCAGCAGCTCGACAGGGGTCCCCACAGATACGCAGTATTTT. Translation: CASSSTGVPTDTQYF.

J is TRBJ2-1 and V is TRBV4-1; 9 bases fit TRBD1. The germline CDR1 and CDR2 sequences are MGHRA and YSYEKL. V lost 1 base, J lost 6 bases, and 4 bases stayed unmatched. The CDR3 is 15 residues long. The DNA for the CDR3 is TGCGCCAGCAGCCAAGGACAGGGGGTTATCAATGAGCAGTTCTTC. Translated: CASSQGQGVINEQFF.

CDR3 region: CASSEVRGTSADTQYF. The CDR3 DNA reads as TGTGCCAGCAGTGAAGTCCGGGGGACTAGCGCAGATACGCAGTATTTT. This chain joins TRBV2 and TRBJ2-3, with 10 bases lining up with TRBD2. J gave up 4 bases and V 1 base, and 5 bases lay outside the gene matches. This CDR3 comprises 16 residues. Germline-derived CDR1 and CDR2 are SNHLY and FYNNEI.

The CDR3 here is CASSIYEQYF. In DNA form, the CDR3 reads TGTGCCAGCAGTATCTACGAGCAGTACTTC. The chain carries TRBV7-3 and TRBJ2-7; D not resolved. The V and J ends lost 6 bases and 3 bases respectively, with 3 bases between them. The CDR3 spans 10 residues. The germline V gene has CDR1 SGHTA and CDR2 FQGTGA.

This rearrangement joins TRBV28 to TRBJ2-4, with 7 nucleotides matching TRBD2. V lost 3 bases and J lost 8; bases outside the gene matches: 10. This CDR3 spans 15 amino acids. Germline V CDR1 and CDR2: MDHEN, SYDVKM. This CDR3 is CASSLGEGRFDIQYF. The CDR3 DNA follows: TGTGCCAGCAGTTTGGGGGAGGGCCGGTTTGACATTCAGTACTTC. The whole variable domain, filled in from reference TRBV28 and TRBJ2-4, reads DVKVTQSSRYLVKRTGEKVFLECVQDMDHENMFWYRQDPGLGLRLIYFSYDVKMKEKGDIPEGYSVSREKKERFSLILESASTNQTSMYLCASSLGEGRFDIQYFGAGTRLSVL.

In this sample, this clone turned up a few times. As DNA, the CDR3 is TGTGCCAGCAGCCAGGGACAGCTCCTGGGTTCTCAGCAGTTCTTC. Translating gives CASSQGQLLGSQQFF. The genes are TRBV13 and TRBJ2-1, with TRBD1 identical over 7 bases. V lost 5 bases and J lost 11; bases outside the gene matches: 15. Germline-derived CDR1 and CDR2 are PRHDT and FYEKMQ (reference sequence). The CDR3 loop spans 15 amino acids.

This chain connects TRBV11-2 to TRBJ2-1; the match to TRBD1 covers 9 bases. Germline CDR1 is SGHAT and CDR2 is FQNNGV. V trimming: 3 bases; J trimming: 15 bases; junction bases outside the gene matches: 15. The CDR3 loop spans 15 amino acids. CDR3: CASSFTNRDREILFF. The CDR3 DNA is TGTGCCAGCAGCTTTACGAACCGGGACAGGGAAATTCTGTTCTTC.

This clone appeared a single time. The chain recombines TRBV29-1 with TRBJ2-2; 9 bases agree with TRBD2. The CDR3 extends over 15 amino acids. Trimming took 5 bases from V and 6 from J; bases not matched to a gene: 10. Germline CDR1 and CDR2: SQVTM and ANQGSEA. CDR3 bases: TGCAGCGTTTACCTTAGCGGGAGTATGTCCGGGGAGCTGTTTTTT. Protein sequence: CSVYLSGSMSGELFF.

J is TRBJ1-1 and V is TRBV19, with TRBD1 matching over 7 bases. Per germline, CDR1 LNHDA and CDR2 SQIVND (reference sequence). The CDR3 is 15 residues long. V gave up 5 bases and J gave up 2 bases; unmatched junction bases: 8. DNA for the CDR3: TGTGCCAGTAGTCCCGTACCAGGGGGTAACACTGAAGCTTTCTTT. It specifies CASSPVPGGNTEAFF.

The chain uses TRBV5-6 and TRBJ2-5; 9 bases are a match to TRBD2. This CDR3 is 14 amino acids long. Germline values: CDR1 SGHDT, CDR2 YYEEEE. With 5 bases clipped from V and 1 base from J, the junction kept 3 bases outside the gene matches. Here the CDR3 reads CASSVAGAQETQYF. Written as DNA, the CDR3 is TGTGCCAGCAGTGTAGCGGGAGCCCAAGAGACCCAGTACTTC.

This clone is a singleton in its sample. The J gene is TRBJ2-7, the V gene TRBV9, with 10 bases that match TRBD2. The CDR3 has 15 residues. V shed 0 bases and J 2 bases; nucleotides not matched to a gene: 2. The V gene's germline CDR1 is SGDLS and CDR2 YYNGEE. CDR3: CASSVGSGGTYEQYF. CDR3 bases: TGTGCCAGCAGCGTAGGTAGCGGGGGGACCTACGAGCAGTACTTC.

CDR3: CASSLEVSRDEQYF. CDR3 DNA: TGTGCCAGCAGCTTGGAAGTCTCCAGGGACGAGCAGTACTTC. This chain links TRBV5-4 with TRBJ2-7, with D possibly matching TRBD1 (5 bases). The CDR3 runs 14 residues. The germline V and J ends were trimmed by 0 bases and 5 bases, with 12 bases remaining between them. Looked up from germline, CDR1 is SGHNT and CDR2 is YYREEE (reference sequence).

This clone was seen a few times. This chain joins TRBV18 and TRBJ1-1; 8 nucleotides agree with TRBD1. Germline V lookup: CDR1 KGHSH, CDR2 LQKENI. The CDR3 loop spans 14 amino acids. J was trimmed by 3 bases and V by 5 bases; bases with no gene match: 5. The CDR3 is CASSSLTGDTEAFF. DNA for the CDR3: TGTGCCAGCTCATCACTGACAGGGGACACTGAAGCTTTCTTT.

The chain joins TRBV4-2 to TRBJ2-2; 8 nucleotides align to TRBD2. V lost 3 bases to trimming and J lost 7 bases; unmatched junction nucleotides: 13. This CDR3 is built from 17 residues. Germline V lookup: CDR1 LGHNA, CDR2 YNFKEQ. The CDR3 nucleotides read TGTGCCAGCAGCCACCTAGCGGAAGGCCTAGCGGGCGGGGAGCTGTTTTTT. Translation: CASSHLAEGLAGGELFF.

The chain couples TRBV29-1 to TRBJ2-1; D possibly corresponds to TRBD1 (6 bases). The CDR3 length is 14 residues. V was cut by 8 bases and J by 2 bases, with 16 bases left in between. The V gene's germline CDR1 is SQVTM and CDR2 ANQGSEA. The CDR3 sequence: CSIWTASAYNEQFF. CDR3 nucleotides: TGCAGCATTTGGACAGCATCGGCCTACAATGAGCAGTTCTTC.